This is a list of T cell receptor beta chains from one sample in a study of T cell repertoires in cytomegalovirus infection. MiXCR, applied by TCRdb to the reads, yields one record per CDR3 protein. Among fewer than 550,000 distinct CDR3 sequences, less than 30% were seen once, and the ten largest hold roughly 13%. Sequencing was carried out using PBMCs. The source is a human donor in good health (CMV status not recorded). Some clones in this sample may be carry-over from other donors' samples. Each CDR3 is given with its conserved first and last residue. The D gene is left open where the match is weak. Clone sizes are given selectively: once, few, many, or a class where the clone is expanded.

J gene,D gene,clone size,V gene,CDR3 protein,CDR3 DNA
TRBJ2-1,TRBD2,few,TRBV25-1,CASSDFPGLAGESSYNEQFF,TGTGCCAGCAGTGATTTCCCGGGACTAGCGGGAGAGAGCTCCTACAATGAGCAGTTCTTC
TRBJ1-5,.,many,TRBV7-2,CASSLSGERQPQHF,TGTGCCAGCAGCTTAAGTGGGGAGCGGCAGCCCCAGCATTTT
TRBJ2-5,TRBD2,few,TRBV6-4,CASSDYSGGWGTQYF,TGTGCCAGCAGTGACTACAGCGGGGGTTGGGGGACCCAGTACTTC
TRBJ1-6,.,.,TRBV7-8,CASSLAGAGTLSTPLHF,TGTGCCAGCAGCTTAGCAGGGGCGGGAACTTTGAGCACACCCCTCCACTTT
TRBJ2-2,TRBD1,many,TRBV7-7,CASSPGTGVTGELFF,TGTGCTAGCAGCCCCGGGACAGGGGTTACCGGGGAGCTGTTTTTT
TRBJ2-3,.,few,TRBV6-5,CASARGASTDTQYF,TGTGCCAGCGCCCGGGGAGCTAGCACAGATACGCAGTATTTT
TRBJ1-5,.,many,TRBV6-2/TRBV6-3,CASSWDSNQPQHF,TGTGCCAGCAGTTGGGATAGCAATCAGCCCCAGCATTTT
TRBJ2-2,.,.,TRBV9,CASSPPIGGTNTGELFF,TGTGCCAGCAGCCCACCCATCGGCGGGACAAACACCGGGGAGCTGTTTTTT
TRBJ2-7,.,.,TRBV19,CASSAAEQTFYEQYF,TGTGCCAGTAGCGCCGCCGAGCAGACGTTCTACGAGCAGTACTTC
TRBJ2-1,.,.,TRBV15,CATSRPGPLIF,TGTGCCACCAGCAGACCGGGCCCATTGATCTTC
TRBJ2-5,.,many,TRBV10-3,CAISESTGAQETQYF,TGTGCCATCAGTGAGTCGACTGGGGCCCAAGAGACCCAGTACTTC
TRBJ2-5,TRBD1,.,TRBV2,CASSENRGGETQYF,TGTGCCAGCAGTGAAAACAGGGGCGGTGAGACCCAGTACTTC